This T cell receptor beta chain was documented in a study of beta chain features in type 1 diabetes. The overall study: No patient-donor differences in age, gender, total cells or subset yield. Study-level points and caveats: A moderate, significant TCRB CDR3 shortening appeared in type 1 diabetes across four CD4+ subsets. A greater similarity of naive, central memory and Treg TCRB repertoires was seen among patients than among healthy donors.

A remark on this clone: Its antigen remains unidentified.

This CDR3 is built from 15 residues. Trimming stripped 5 bases from V and 5 bases from J, with 15 bases between. Germline loops: CDR1 MDHEN, CDR2 SYDVKM. TCRB transcripts that were expressed got sequenced, as all of the isolated RNA had been reverse transcribed. The method was immunoSEQ multiplex PCR; TCRdb's version includes in-frame clones alone and lacks a portion of them. Among roughly 150,000 clones listed, around 8% were seen once. This chain joins TRBV28 and TRBJ1-4, with D unresolved. The receptor's source is a woman in her thirties or forties with type 1 diabetes. The source material was central memory CD4+ T cells from blood. CDR3 protein: CASSPSLGGNEKLFF. The DNA of the CDR3 is TGTGCCAGCAGTCCGTCGCTAGGCGGGAATGAAAAACTGTTTTTT.